The clone carrying this TCR beta chain was detected ten times or more. Its antigen is still unknown. TCRdb recomputed calls from the RACE reads with MiXCR, one row per CDR3 protein. The table records roughly 50,000 distinct CDR3 sequences, more than 8% of them present only once. Specified time point: pre-sensitization, week 0. Treatment in this sample: therapeutic diphenylcyclopropenone sensitization with weekly scalp DPC. This sample was taken from a study of human T cells and chemical hapten exposure. Study-level findings and limits: The study found expanded TCRs formed significantly more large CDR3 similarity clusters than controls. Patch test score showed a positive correlation with PT1 expanded TCR counts. Having alopecia, donors may respond immunologically unlike healthy people.

Trimming cost V 4 bases and J 6 bases, with 11 bases left between them. This CDR3 is 12 amino acids long. Germline values: CDR1 SGHTS, CDR2 YDEGEE. Sequencing was performed on whole blood, taken in connection with sensitization to the hapten diphenylcyclopropenone (DPC). The TCR comes from a man in his forties or fifties with alopecia areata. Some clones in this sample may be carry-over from other donors' samples. The chain has TRBV5-8 and TRBJ2-7; D is uncertain. The CDR3 protein is CASSRYRAEQYF. CDR3 bases: TGTGCCAGCAGCCGTTACCGTGCCGAGCAGTACTTC.